This TCR beta chain was identified during a study of T cells in Graves' hyperthyroidism and ophthalmopathy. Amplified TCR beta CDR3 regions derived from RNA transcripts. First-round RT-PCR targeting the TCR CDR3 was performed with the HTBI primer set. Each CDR3 protein gets one entry after TCRdb re-called the multiplex PCR reads with MiXCR. The sample carries approximately 610,000 distinct CDR3 sequences, under 15% recorded once. This clonotype was counted ten times or more. For ophthalmopathy patients, the Clinical Activity Score was at least 3 and the NOSPECS grade at least 4; duration was under 3 months. Specimen: blood. This sequence originates from a woman aged 40 to 55 with Graves' ophthalmopathy.

CDR3 region: CASSSGDRVQGYTF. DNA for the CDR3: TGTGCCAGCAGTTCGGGCGACAGGGTGCAGGGCTACACCTTC. The chain joins TRBV6-2 or TRBV6-3 to TRBJ1-2; 7 positions match TRBD1. J gave up 8 bases and V 4 bases, and 10 bases lay outside the gene matches. Germline CDR1 is MNHEY and CDR2 is SVGEGT. This CDR3 region has 14 residues.